The 18 T cell receptor beta chains below were found in one sample sequenced in a study of T cells in Graves' hyperthyroidism and ophthalmopathy. The CDR3 regions of TCR beta were amplified from RNA transcripts. A first-round RT-PCR of the TCR CDR3 used the HTBI primer set. TCRdb redid the calling of the multiplex PCR reads with MiXCR, one entry per CDR3 protein. The sample carries approximately 590,000 distinct CDR3 sequences, 15% to 19% recorded once. Material: blood. The receptors were sampled from a woman aged 25 to 39 with Graves' hyperthyroidism.

The chain combines TRBV12-3 or TRBV12-4 with TRBJ1-1; unclear D gene. The ends were cut back, 2 bases at V and 4 bases at J, with 14 bases in the middle. The CDR3 has 15 residues. CDR3: CASSLFRRSLTEAFF. DNA of the CDR3: TGTGCCAGCAGTTTATTTCGGCGGTCCCTCACTGAAGCTTTCTTT.

This clonotype was seen ten or more times. The chain recombines TRBV18 with TRBJ2-2; weak D call: TRBD1 (6 bases). Germline CDR1 KGHSH, CDR2 LQKENI. Between the trimmed V and J ends, which lost 3 bases and 3 bases, there was a span of 8 bases. This CDR3 comprises 14 residues. DNA of the CDR3: TGTGCCAGCTCACCTAACAGGGACACCGGGGAGCTGTTTTTT. Translated, it gives CASSPNRDTGELFF.

Many counts were recorded for this clonotype. The chain links TRBV12-3 or TRBV12-4 to TRBJ1-1; D ambiguous. The CDR3 spans 14 residues. The V gene lost 2 bases and the J gene lost 4 bases, with 11 bases spanning the gap. Here the CDR3 reads CASSLRLTATEAFF. The CDR3 DNA sequence: TGTGCCAGCAGTTTACGCCTAACCGCCACTGAAGCTTTCTTT.

The table lists this clonotype with a few counts. The rearrangement uses TRBV12-5 and TRBJ1-1; 8 bases align to TRBD1. This CDR3 has 15 amino acids. V was pared by 1 base and J by 1 base, with 2 bases of the junction left unmatched. Germline CDR1 reads LGHNT; CDR2 reads FRNRAP. CDR3 protein: CASGLGQGSNTEAFF. The CDR3 region has the DNA TGTGCTAGTGGTTTGGGACAGGGGTCGAACACTGAAGCTTTCTTT. The entire variable domain, with the rest obtained from reference TRBV12-5 and TRBJ1-1, is as follows: DARVTQTPRHKVTEMGQEVTMRCQPILGHNTVFWYRQTMMQGLELLAYFRNRAPLDDSGMPKDRFSAEMPDATLATLKIQPSEPRDSAVYFCASGLGQGSNTEAFFGQGTRLTVV.

This clonotype was observed at least ten times. This chain connects TRBV28 to TRBJ2-7; tentatively, D is TRBD1 (6 bases). This CDR3 spans 14 amino acids. Germline CDR1 is MDHEN and CDR2 is SYDVKM. V was cut by 10 bases and J by 5 bases, with 21 bases left in between. CDR3 protein: CATQFGQITNEQYF. The CDR3 nucleotides are TGTGCCACCCAATTTGGACAGATTACGAACGAGCAGTACTTC.

Many counts were recorded for this clonotype. CDR3 in amino acids: CASSRRDNEQFF. The CDR3, as DNA: TGTGCCAGCAGTCGACGAGACAATGAGCAGTTCTTC. The rearrangement links TRBV13 to TRBJ2-1, with D hard to call. The V gene lost 6 bases and the J gene lost 5 bases, with 8 bases spanning the gap. There are 12 residues in the CDR3. Germline V gene data show CDR1 as PRHDT and CDR2 as FYEKMQ (reference sequence). The whole variable domain, remainder taken from reference TRBV13 and TRBJ2-1, is AAGVIQSPRHLIKEKRETATLKCYPIPRHDTVYWYQQGPGQDPQFLISFYEKMQSDKGSIPDRFSAQQFSDYHSELNMSSLELGDSALYFCASSRRDNEQFFGPGTRLTVL.

This clonotype has only a few counts. The chain has TRBV27 and TRBJ2-2, with TRBD2 matching 10 bases. Germline values: CDR1 MNHEY, CDR2 SMNVEV (reference sequence). Germline trimming cut 3 bases from V and 6 bases from J; bases unmatched to any gene: 7. This CDR3 contains 16 residues. CDR3 DNA: TGTGCCAGCAGTTTGGCTAGCGGGAGACTCGCCGGGGAGCTGTTTTTT. Translation gives CASSLASGRLAGELFF.

The chain employs TRBV28 and TRBJ1-6; 7 nucleotides agree with TRBD1. In germline, CDR1 is MDHEN, CDR2 SYDVKM. The trim removed 5 bases at V and 9 bases at J, leaving 10 bases unmatched. The length of the CDR3 is 15 residues. The CDR3 DNA follows: TGTGCCAGCAGTCCCCTGACAGGGCCCTTTTCACCCCTCCACTTT. Translating gives CASSPLTGPFSPLHF.

This chain links TRBV5-1 with TRBJ2-3, with D unclear. Germline CDR1 is SGHRS and CDR2 is YFSETQ. Deletions cut 3 bases from V and 1 base from J, with 12 bases between. This CDR3 has 15 amino acids. The CDR3 is CASSSVRQGTDTQYF. CDR3 bases: TGCGCCAGCAGCTCTGTCCGGCAGGGCACAGATACGCAGTATTTT.

Comment on this clonotype: This may be a read error: a much more frequent sequence differs by one nucleotide. The rearrangement uses TRBV2 and TRBJ2-1; 8 bases fit TRBD1. CDR1 and CDR2 from the germline V gene are SNHLY and FYNNEI. The CDR3 has 15 amino acids. CDR3 residues: CASNIGTGSYNEQLF. CDR3 bases: TGTGCCAGCAATATAGGGACAGGCTCCTACAATGAGCAGCTCTTC.

Worth noting for this clonotype: Just one base apart from a much larger clone, this may be a read error. This chain's CDR3 is CASSSGGRSCEQYF. For the CDR3, the DNA is TGTGCCAGCAGCTCGGGGGGCCGCTCCTGCGAGCAGTACTTC. The chain is built from TRBV27 and TRBJ2-7; D might be TRBD2 (7 bases). The germline V gene encodes CDR1 MNHEY and CDR2 SMNVEV (reference sequence). The CDR3 length is 14 residues.

This clonotype was seen many times. The rearrangement uses TRBV11-2 and TRBJ2-2, with D unclear. The CDR3 has 13 residues. Deletions cut 3 bases from V and 4 bases from J, with 6 bases between. The V gene's germline CDR1 is SGHAT and CDR2 FQNNGV. The CDR3, as DNA: TGTGCCAGCAGCTTTCGCTTCACCGGGGAGCTGTTTTTT. This encodes CASSFRFTGELFF.

This clonotype was seen a handful of times. The chain employs TRBV24-1 and TRBJ1-2; no definite D call. Trimming left V 5 bases short and J 2 bases short, with 8 bases between. CDR3 length: 13 residues. The germline gives CDR1 KGHDR, CDR2 SFDVKD. The CDR3 DNA reads TGTGCCACCAGTGTAGGCCCGAACTATGGCTACACCTTC. It codes for CATSVGPNYGYTF.

The rearrangement links TRBV30 to TRBJ2-1; D remains ambiguous. This CDR3 has 13 amino acids. The V end was cut by 4 bases, the J end by 0 bases, with 7 bases between. CDR1 and CDR2 from the germline V gene are GTSNPN and SVGIG (reference sequence). CDR3 coding DNA: TGTGCCTGGACGTTTAGCTCCTACAATGAGCAGTTCTTC. Its translation is CAWTFSSYNEQFF. The full variable domain, with the rest looked up from reference TRBV30 and TRBJ2-1, is SQTIHQWPATLVQPVGSPLSLECTVEGTSNPNLYWYRQAAGRGLQLLFYSVGIGQISSEVPQNLSASRPQDRQFILSSKKLLLSDSGFYLCAWTFSSYNEQFFGPGTRLTVL.

The table lists this clonotype with many counts. V is TRBV30 and J is TRBJ1-6; 7 bases are shared with TRBD1. Germline CDR1 GTSNPN, CDR2 SVGIG (reference sequence). The CDR3 length is 17 residues. V was clipped by 1 base and J by 7 bases; unmatched bases: 13. The CDR3 DNA is TGTGCCTGGAGTGCCGTAGGGGGCATCAATTGGAATTCACCCCTCCACTTT. It specifies CAWSAVGGINWNSPLHF.

To note about this clonotype: This may stem from a read error, because a much larger clone lies one nucleotide away. This chain links TRBV5-5 with TRBJ1-1, with D maybe TRBD1 (6 bases). Trimming took off 5 bases at V and 3 bases at J, with 17 bases between the two ends. The CDR3 spans 15 residues. Germline CDR1 and CDR2: SGHKS and YYEKEE (reference sequence). As DNA, the CDR3 is TGTGCCAGCAGTGGTGGGGGCGCCTGGGACACTGAAGCTTTCTTT. It translates to CASSGGGAWDTEAFF.

This clonotype was counted many times. The chain uses TRBV28 and TRBJ1-5, with 11 bases that match TRBD1. V was clipped by 10 bases and J by 3 bases; unmatched bases: 20. Germline values: CDR1 MDHEN, CDR2 SYDVKM. The CDR3 extends over 19 amino acids. DNA for the CDR3: TGTGCCACCGATGTGTTGGGTGGACAGGGGGCTATCACCAATCAGCCCCAGCATTTT. It encodes CATDVLGGQGAITNQPQHF.

The sample holds many counts of this clonotype. The chain joins TRBV12-3 or TRBV12-4 to TRBJ2-7; maybe TRBD2 (7 bases). The CDR3 length is 13 residues. With 3 bases removed from V and 6 bases from J, the gap between germline ends came to 12 bases. The CDR3 protein is CASSFRGGGEQYF. Here the CDR3 DNA reads TGTGCCAGCAGTTTTAGGGGGGGGGGCGAGCAGTACTTC.